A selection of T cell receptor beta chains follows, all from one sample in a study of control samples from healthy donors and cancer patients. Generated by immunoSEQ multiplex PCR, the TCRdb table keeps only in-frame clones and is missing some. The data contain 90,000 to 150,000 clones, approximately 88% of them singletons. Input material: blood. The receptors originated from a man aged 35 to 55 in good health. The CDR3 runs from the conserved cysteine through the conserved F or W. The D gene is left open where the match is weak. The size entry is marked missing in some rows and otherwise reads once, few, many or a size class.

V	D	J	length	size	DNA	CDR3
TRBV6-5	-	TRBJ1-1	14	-	TGTGCCAGCAGTTACTCGAGAGTCTCCCCAGGATCTTTCTTT	CASSYSRVSPGSFF
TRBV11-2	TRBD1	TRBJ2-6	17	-	TGTGCCAGCAGCTTAGTACAGGGGATCGCTGGGGCCAACGTCCTGACTTTC	CASSLVQGIAGANVLTF
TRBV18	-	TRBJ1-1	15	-	TGTGCCAGCTCACCCCAGGCGGAAGTGAACACTGAAGCTTTCTTT	CASSPQAEVNTEAFF
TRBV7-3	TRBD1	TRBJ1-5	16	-	TGTGCCAGCAGCTTCACCCCGGGACAGGTGGACCAGCCCCAGCATTTT	CASSFTPGQVDQPQHF
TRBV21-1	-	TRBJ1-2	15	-	TGTGCCAGCAGCAAGTTGGACAGGGGAAACTATGGCTACACCTTC	CASSKLDRGNYGYTF
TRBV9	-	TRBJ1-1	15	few	TGTGCCAGCAGAAAAGCAGGGGACATGAACACTGAAGCTTTCTTT	CASRKAGDMNTEAFF
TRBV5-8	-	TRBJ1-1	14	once	TGTGCCAGCAGCGCATGGACGGGGAACACTGAAGCTTTCTTT	CASSAWTGNTEAFF
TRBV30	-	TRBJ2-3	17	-	TGTGCCTGGAGTCGCGGGTCGAGGTCGACGGGCACAGATACGCAGTATTTT	CAWSRGSRSTGTDTQYF
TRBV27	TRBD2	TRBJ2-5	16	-	TGTGCCAGCAGTACAAGGACTAGCGGGGGTAGGGAGACCCAGTACTTC	CASSTRTSGGRETQYF
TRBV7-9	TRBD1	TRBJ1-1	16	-	TGTGCCAGCAGCTCCAGGGGACAGGGGGCCAACACTGAAGCTTTCTTT	CASSSRGQGANTEAFF
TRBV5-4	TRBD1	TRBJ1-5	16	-	TGTGCCAGCAGCTTGAAGGGACAGGGGGCGAAGCAGCCCCAGCATTTT	CASSLKGQGAKQPQHF